This T cell receptor (beta chain) was documented in a study of blood T cells in healthy people across ages. CDR3 length: 11 amino acids. V dropped 2 bases and J dropped 9 bases, with 5 bases sitting between them. The germline CDR1 and CDR2 sequences are SGHAT and FQNNGV. The use of a sample-barcoded 5' primer and a J-beta primer mix characterized a second PCR of about 7 to 12 cycles. MiXCR was run by TCRdb on the 5' RACE reads, yielding one entry per CDR3 protein. The repertoire has some 760,000 distinct CDR3 sequences, roughly 25% of them found once; the top ten carry under 4%. This sample was also put to use in a study of T cells of mothers and their children.

This TCR came from a boy younger than 18 in good health. Sequenced input: blood. The V call is TRBV11-2, the J call TRBJ2-1, with D unresolved. The CDR3 bases are TGTGCCAGCAGCTTAATACTTGAGCAGTTCTTC. Amino acid sequence: CASSLILEQFF.